This T cell receptor (beta chain) was identified in a study of T-cell reconstitution after alpha-beta-depleted transplantation in children. The CDR3 has 13 amino acids. The germline CDR1 and CDR2 sequences are DFQATT and SNEGSKA (reference sequence). Trimming took 6 bases from V and 2 from J, leaving 14 bases between them. This clonotype was observed at least ten times. Unique molecular identifiers were used in preparing the TCRbeta library. TCRdb re-analysed the PCR reads in MiXCR, keeping a single row per CDR3 protein. This table holds some 600,000 distinct CDR3 sequences, 15% to 20% found once. This chain uses TRBV20-1 with TRBJ2-7, with a possible D match to TRBD2 (6 bases). This TCR came from a human donor who donated a stem cell graft to a child with acute myeloid leukemia. Sequencing was performed on PBMCs from the stem cell graft donor, taken from the stem cell graft. CDR3 sequence reads: CSARRSGAYEQYV. The CDR3, as DNA: TGCAGTGCCCGGAGATCGGGGGCCTACGAGCAGTACGTC.